Shown below are 10 T cell receptor beta chains from a single sample sequenced in a study of blood T cell repertoires in COVID-19. Method: immunoSEQ multiplex PCR; TCRdb's copy keeps in-frame clones and lacks some. This table has 200,000 or so clones, 80% to 85% appearing once. The sample comprised peripheral blood. The receptors stem from a woman between 35 and 50 years old with acute or convalescent COVID-19.

The V gene is TRBV6-2 or TRBV6-3, the J gene TRBJ1-6, with D possibly being TRBD1 (5 bases). Germline-derived CDR1 and CDR2 are MNHEY and SVGEGT. The CDR3 is 17 residues long. V lost 5 bases and J lost 0, with 14 bases in between. CDR3 loop: CASSRYRGSSYNSPLHF. CDR3 DNA sequence: TGTGCCAGCAGTCGGTATCGGGGGTCCTCCTATAATTCACCCCTCCACTTT.

The chain joins TRBV19 to TRBJ2-1; 10 bases match TRBD2. With V trimmed by 7 bases and J by 10 bases, 7 bases remained unmatched. Germline CDR1 LNHDA, CDR2 SQIVND (reference sequence). This CDR3 has 13 amino acids. The CDR3 DNA reads as TGTGCCAGTACCGGGACTAGCGACCTAGAGCAGTTCTTC. Its protein is CASTGTSDLEQFF. The full variable domain, with the rest looked up from reference TRBV19 and TRBJ2-1, is DGGITQSPKYLFRKEGQNVTLSCEQNLNHDAMYWYRQDPGQGLRLIYYSQIVNDFQKGDIAEGYSVSREKKESFPLTVTSAQKNPTAFYLCASTGTSDLEQFFGPGTRLTVL.

The J gene is TRBJ2-7, the V gene TRBV18; TRBD2 agrees at 8 bases. V trimming: 2 bases; J trimming: 4 bases; junction bases outside the gene matches: 4. Germline V gene lookup returns CDR1 KGHSH and CDR2 LQKENI. This CDR3 has 14 amino acids. CDR3 in amino acids: CASSPAGGGYEQYF. CDR3 DNA sequence: TGTGCCAGCTCACCAGCGGGGGGCGGGTACGAGCAGTACTTC.

V usage is TRBV5-1 and J usage is TRBJ1-1; no clear D gene. V was clipped by 4 bases and J by 1 base, with 14 bases between them. CDR3 length: 15 amino acids. In germline, CDR1 is SGHRS, CDR2 YFSETQ. This chain's CDR3 is CASSKIVPGNTEAFF. CDR3 sequence (DNA): TGCGCCAGCAGCAAGATTGTGCCGGGGAACACTGAAGCTTTCTTT.

The gene calls are TRBV18 and TRBJ2-2; TRBD2 matches at 9 bases. Germline V lookup: CDR1 KGHSH, CDR2 LQKENI. J lost 7 bases, V lost 0 bases, and 9 bases had no gene match. The CDR3 consists of 17 residues. CDR3 amino acids: CASSPPSSGGYNGELFF. In DNA form, the CDR3 reads TGTGCCAGCTCACCACCTTCCAGCGGGGGGTATAACGGGGAGCTGTTTTTT.

The chain uses TRBV27 and TRBJ1-5, with 8 bases identical to TRBD1. V was pared by 6 bases and J by 0 bases, with 4 bases of the junction left unmatched. The germline V gene has CDR1 MNHEY and CDR2 SMNVEV (reference sequence). This CDR3 contains 15 residues. This CDR3 is CASRQTGVSNQPQHF. The CDR3 nucleotides read TGTGCCAGCAGACAGACAGGGGTTAGCAATCAGCCCCAGCATTTT.

The CDR3 protein is CASGDSATGELFF. The CDR3 DNA is TGTGCCAGCGGGGACAGCGCCACCGGGGAGCTGTTTTTT. J is TRBJ2-2 and V is TRBV27, with 7 positions matching TRBD1. The germline V gene has CDR1 MNHEY and CDR2 SMNVEV (reference sequence). The CDR3 is made up of 13 amino acids. V shed 8 bases, J shed 4 bases, and the junction held 4 bases outside the gene matches.

In its sample, this clone was seen a few times. The chain uses TRBV6-5 and TRBJ2-3, with a tentative D call TRBD2 (6 bases). Germline values: CDR1 MNHEY, CDR2 SVGAGI. The CDR3 contains 15 residues. Trimming pared 7 bases from V and 0 bases from J, leaving 14 bases between. DNA of the CDR3: TGTGCCAGCAAAAGGGACTTTTCTAGCACAGATACGCAGTATTTT. This encodes CASKRDFSSTDTQYF.

In this sample, this clone turned up many times. This rearrangement joins TRBV6-5 to TRBJ2-2, with 9 bases identical to TRBD1. This CDR3 has 14 amino acids. CDR1 is MNHEY, CDR2 SVGAGI, per germline. V lost 6 bases to trimming and J lost 7 bases; unmatched junction nucleotides: 6. The CDR3 protein is CASRPDRGVGELFF. For the CDR3, the DNA is TGTGCCAGCAGACCGGACAGGGGAGTCGGGGAGCTGTTTTTT.

The count of this clone is one. This sequence joins TRBV10-3 and TRBJ2-3; 7 bases line up with TRBD1. V trimming: 8 bases; J trimming: 0 bases; junction bases outside the gene matches: 2. This CDR3 has 13 amino acids. The germline gives CDR1 ENHRY, CDR2 SYGVKD. CDR3 protein: CAIEGASTDTQYF. CDR3 DNA sequence: TGTGCCATCGAGGGGGCTAGCACAGATACGCAGTATTTT.